Following are 28 T cell receptor beta chains from one sample sequenced in a study of shared clonotypes between healthy human individuals. This table comes from immunoSEQ multiplex PCR, and its TCRdb copy is limited to in-frame clones, with some not included. The data show about 820,000 clones, with more than 85% seen just once and under 30% held by the top ten. In the naive CD8 group, cells lacked CD45RO and were positively selected for CCR7, so terminally differentiated effector memory CD45RA+ cells were left out. The sample was naive CD8+ T cells sorted from blood. The receptors come from a man younger than 45 in good health.

The J gene is TRBJ2-7, the V gene TRBV5-4; D remains unclear. The CDR3 spans 12 residues. The V end was cut by 2 bases, the J end by 5 bases, with 8 bases between. Germline assignment: CDR1 SGHNT and CDR2 YYREEE (reference sequence). The CDR3 DNA sequence: TGTGCCAGCAGCTTCGCGGATGACGAGCAGTACTTC. Translated, it gives CASSFADDEQYF.

The rearrangement joins TRBV2 to TRBJ2-2; D call uncertain. The CDR3 runs 15 residues. Germline CDR1 SNHLY, CDR2 FYNNEI. The V gene lost 1 base and the J gene lost 1 base, with 7 bases spanning the gap. This chain's CDR3 is CASSEGRGNTGELFF. The CDR3 DNA follows: TGTGCCAGCAGTGAAGGACGAGGGAACACCGGGGAGCTGTTTTTT.

This clone was seen just once. The rearrangement uses TRBV28 and TRBJ2-1; D is unresolved. V shed 2 bases and J shed 0 bases, with 11 bases lying between them. Germline V gene data show CDR1 as MDHEN and CDR2 as SYDVKM. The CDR3 has 16 residues. The CDR3 loop reads CASSLPKGRSYNEQFF. CDR3 DNA sequence: TGTGCCAGCAGTTTACCAAAAGGTCGCTCCTACAATGAGCAGTTCTTC.

This chain uses TRBV7-2 with TRBJ2-2; no definite D call. Germline V gene lookup returns CDR1 SGHTA and CDR2 FQGNSA. V was shortened by 5 bases and J by 8 bases, with 12 bases between the two germline ends. The CDR3 loop spans 13 amino acids. CDR3 protein: CASSEGVRGELFF. CDR3 bases: TGTGCCAGCAGCGAAGGAGTACGTGGGGAGCTGTTTTTT. Looking up the rest from reference TRBV7-2 and TRBJ2-2 gives the full variable domain: GAGVSQSPSNKVTEKGKDVELRCDPISGHTALYWYRQSLGQGLEFLIYFQGNSAPDKSGLPSDRFSAERTGGSVSTLTIQRTQQEDSAVYLCASSEGVRGELFFGEGSRLTVL.

The chain uses TRBV7-9 and TRBJ2-7; D is possibly TRBD2 (6 bases). The V gene lost 5 bases and the J gene lost 7 bases, with 24 bases spanning the gap. The CDR3 totals 16 residues. The germline gives CDR1 SEHNR, CDR2 FQNEAQ (reference sequence). CDR3 nucleotides: TGTGCCAGCAGCCTACCGGCGGGACCCCTTTCACGTGAGCAGTACTTC. It specifies CASSLPAGPLSREQYF.

The rearrangement uses TRBV9 and TRBJ2-1; perhaps TRBD2 as D (5 bases). The CDR3 covers 13 residues. The germline gives CDR1 SGDLS, CDR2 YYNGEE. Trimming left V 0 bases short and J 8 bases short, with 9 bases between. The CDR3 loop is CASSVGGRDEQFF. Written as DNA, the CDR3 is TGTGCCAGCAGCGTAGGAGGGCGGGATGAGCAGTTCTTC.

This chain links TRBV5-6 with TRBJ2-6; no clear D. V gave up 4 bases and J gave up 0 bases, with 11 bases separating them. This CDR3 comprises 16 residues. The germline V gene encodes CDR1 SGHDT and CDR2 YYEEEE. The CDR3 nucleotides are TGTGCCAGCAGCCCGCGCGTTCGCTCTGGGGCCAACGTCCTGACTTTC. This encodes CASSPRVRSGANVLTF.

This clone was seen just once. The chain combines TRBV14 with TRBJ1-2; the D gene is possibly TRBD1 (5 bases). Germline V gene lookup returns CDR1 SGHDN and CDR2 FVKESK. Trimming removed 1 base at V and 6 bases at J, with 18 bases between. The CDR3 is 16 residues long. The CDR3 nucleotides are TGTGCCAGCAGCCAAGTAGGGGAAAAAACAGCCAATGGCTACACCTTC. Translation: CASSQVGEKTANGYTF.

This rearrangement joins TRBV5-1 to TRBJ2-7; no reliable D call. The V end lost 4 bases, the J end lost 2 bases, and 16 bases lay between the germline ends. There are 15 residues in the CDR3. The germline V gene has CDR1 SGHRS and CDR2 YFSETQ. The CDR3 is CASSPSSSRPYEQYF. The DNA of the CDR3 is TGCGCCAGCAGCCCGAGTAGCTCCAGGCCCTACGAGCAGTACTTC.

The gene calls are TRBV15 and TRBJ2-7, with a weak D call TRBD1 (6 bases). Germline CDR1 LNHNV, CDR2 YYDKDF (reference sequence). The CDR3 loop spans 12 amino acids. With 1 base removed from V and 7 bases from J, the gap between germline ends came to 8 bases. In DNA form, the CDR3 reads TGTGCCACCAGCAGAGCAGGGGTTGAGCAGTACTTC. The encoded protein is CATSRAGVEQYF.

The chain couples TRBV7-6 to TRBJ2-3; no firm D call. Germline V CDR1 and CDR2: SGHVS, FNYEAQ. CDR3 length: 12 amino acids. Between the trimmed V and J ends, which lost 5 bases and 0 bases, there was a span of 3 bases. CDR3 in DNA: TGTGCCAGCAGCCGGAGCACAGATACGCAGTATTTT. Translation: CASSRSTDTQYF.

The chain employs TRBV19 and TRBJ2-1, with D uncertain. The CDR3 spans 14 residues. With 7 bases removed from V and 1 base from J, the gap between germline ends came to 11 bases. CDR1 and CDR2 (germline): LNHDA, SQIVND (reference sequence). The CDR3: CASKLLGSYNEQFF. In nucleotides, the CDR3 is TGTGCCAGTAAGCTATTGGGGTCCTACAATGAGCAGTTCTTC.

V gene TRBV5-5 combines with J gene TRBJ2-1; no reliable D call. Per germline, CDR1 SGHKS and CDR2 YYEKEE (reference sequence). CDR3 length: 14 amino acids. V lost 0 bases and J lost 1, with 5 bases in between. The CDR3 reads CASSLEQSYNEQFF. DNA of the CDR3: TGTGCCAGCAGCTTGGAACAGTCCTACAATGAGCAGTTCTTC.

This chain links TRBV5-4 with TRBJ2-7, with a possible D match to TRBD1 (6 bases). The CDR3 has 15 residues. The ends were cut back, 0 bases at V and 5 bases at J, with 15 bases in the middle. Germline-derived CDR1 and CDR2 are SGHNT and YYREEE (reference sequence). The CDR3 DNA follows: TGTGCCAGCAGCTTGGAGACAGGTAGGGTGGACGAGCAGTACTTC. Encoded protein: CASSLETGRVDEQYF.

As regards this clone: Distinct nucleotide sequences in the sample also encode this CDR3. The J gene is TRBJ1-1, the V gene TRBV27, with TRBD1 as a possible D gene (6 bases). The V end was cut by 6 bases, the J end by 0 bases, with 8 bases between. The CDR3 totals 13 residues. Germline V CDR1 and CDR2: MNHEY, SMNVEV (reference sequence). Here the CDR3 DNA reads TGTGCCAGCAGAACAGGGATGAACACTGAAGCTTTCTTT. This sequence encodes CASRTGMNTEAFF.

The chain has TRBV18 and TRBJ1-2; a possible D gene is TRBD1 (6 bases). Germline V gene lookup returns CDR1 KGHSH and CDR2 LQKENI. The CDR3 covers 15 residues. Deletions cut 3 bases from V and 0 bases from J, with 11 bases between. The DNA of the CDR3 is TGTGCCAGCTCACCGGGGGCAGAAACTAACTATGGCTACACCTTC. Its translation is CASSPGAETNYGYTF.

The rearrangement links TRBV7-9 to TRBJ2-7, with D perhaps TRBD2 (6 bases). Trimming took off 5 bases at V and 2 bases at J, with 13 bases between the two ends. Germline-derived CDR1 and CDR2 are SEHNR and FQNEAQ (reference sequence). The CDR3 is made up of 14 amino acids. This CDR3 reads CASSTGTDPYEQYF. CDR3 DNA: TGTGCCAGCAGCACCGGGACTGATCCCTACGAGCAGTACTTC.

CDR3 region: CASSSESSVAYEQYF. For the CDR3, the DNA is TGTGCCAGCAGTTCCGAGTCGTCTGTTGCTTACGAGCAGTACTTC. The gene calls are TRBV6-5 and TRBJ2-7; the D is unclear. The germline V gene encodes CDR1 MNHEY and CDR2 SVGAGI. The V end was cut by 4 bases, the J end by 4 bases, with 17 bases between. This CDR3 has 15 residues.

V gene TRBV4-1 combines with J gene TRBJ2-7; D is unclear. CDR1 is MGHRA, CDR2 YSYEKL, per germline. The CDR3 is made up of 16 amino acids. Trimming pared 2 bases from V and 1 base from J, leaving 15 bases between. The CDR3 bases are TGCGCCAGCAGCCAACAGACCGCGGACGGATCCTACGAGCAGTACTTC. It is translated as CASSQQTADGSYEQYF.

The chain couples TRBV7-9 to TRBJ2-7; the D gene is possibly TRBD1 (6 bases). The V gene's germline CDR1 is SEHNR and CDR2 FQNEAQ (reference sequence). This CDR3 region has 13 residues. V lost 5 bases and J lost 4, with 12 bases in between. The CDR3 nucleotides read TGTGCCAGCAGCCCAAAACAGGGTTACGAGCAGTACTTC. As protein: CASSPKQGYEQYF.

The chain's CDR3 is CASSPRLAGGLSTDTQYF. Here the CDR3 DNA reads TGTGCCAGCAGCCCCCGACTAGCGGGAGGTCTTTCCACAGATACGCAGTATTTT. V usage is TRBV7-2 and J usage is TRBJ2-3; TRBD2 matches at 13 bases. The germline gives CDR1 SGHTA, CDR2 FQGNSA. Trimming removed 5 bases from V and 2 bases from J; junction bases left unmatched: 10. This CDR3 is built from 18 residues. The entire variable domain, with the rest obtained from reference TRBV7-2 and TRBJ2-3, is as follows: GAGVSQSPSNKVTEKGKDVELRCDPISGHTALYWYRQSLGQGLEFLIYFQGNSAPDKSGLPSDRFSAERTGGSVSTLTIQRTQQEDSAVYLCASSPRLAGGLSTDTQYFGPGTRLTVL.

The V and J genes are TRBV10-3 and TRBJ2-1, with 8 nucleotides matching TRBD2. The V gene's germline CDR1 is ENHRY and CDR2 SYGVKD. J gave up 14 bases and V 7 bases, and 16 bases lay outside the gene matches. The CDR3 runs 14 residues. This chain's CDR3 is CAITRTSNTHMEFF. CDR3 coding DNA: TGTGCCATCACCCGGACTAGCAACACCCACATGGAGTTCTTC.

The genes are TRBV7-9 and TRBJ1-5, with no clear D. Germline assignment: CDR1 SEHNR and CDR2 FQNEAQ (reference sequence). This CDR3 spans 12 amino acids. V was clipped by 6 bases and J by 3 bases, with 6 bases between them. CDR3 sequence: CASRRDNQPQHF. CDR3 in DNA: TGTGCCAGCAGACGAGACAATCAGCCCCAGCATTTT.

The chain combines TRBV10-1 with TRBJ2-7, with 7 bases matching TRBD1. The CDR3 has 15 amino acids. Germline CDR1 reads WNHNN; CDR2 reads SYGVQD (reference sequence). Trimming at V came to 3 bases and at J to 6 bases, leaving 11 bases not matched to a gene. The CDR3 loop is CASSDSRGLGGEQYF. CDR3 DNA sequence: TGCGCCAGCAGTGACTCGAGGGGGCTAGGCGGCGAGCAGTACTTC.

This sequence joins TRBV28 and TRBJ2-7, with 9 bases lining up with TRBD1. The CDR3 runs to 16 residues. V lost 8 bases and J lost 6; bases outside the gene matches: 17. Germline V gene data show CDR1 as MDHEN and CDR2 as SYDVKM. CDR3 in DNA: TGTGCCAGCCGCAGTCGGGACAGGGCCGCAATCTCCGAGCAGTACTTC. This encodes CASRSRDRAAISEQYF. The entire variable domain, with the rest obtained from reference TRBV28 and TRBJ2-7, is as follows: DVKVTQSSRYLVKRTGEKVFLECVQDMDHENMFWYRQDPGLGLRLIYFSYDVKMKEKGDIPEGYSVSREKKERFSLILESASTNQTSMYLCASRSRDRAAISEQYFGPGTRLTVT.

The chain employs TRBV29-1 and TRBJ2-1; D ambiguous. Between the trimmed V and J ends, which lost 8 bases and 0 bases, there was a span of 14 bases. Germline values: CDR1 SQVTM, CDR2 ANQGSEA. The CDR3 is 14 residues long. The CDR3 loop reads CSSSTASSYNEQFF. In DNA, the CDR3 is TGCAGCTCTTCGACGGCCAGCTCCTACAATGAGCAGTTCTTC.

On this clone: Other DNA sequences in this specimen translate into the identical CDR3. The CDR3 region has the DNA TGTGCCAGCAGCGTAGTAAATAATGAGCAGTTCTTC. It specifies CASSVVNNEQFF. V and J are TRBV9 and TRBJ2-1; D remains ambiguous. The V and J ends lost 0 bases and 7 bases respectively, with 5 bases between them. Germline CDR1 is SGDLS and CDR2 is YYNGEE. This CDR3 is built from 12 residues.

The J gene is TRBJ1-2, the V gene TRBV4-1, with 9 bases matching TRBD1. The CDR3 length is 20 residues. CDR1 is MGHRA and CDR2 is YSYEKL in the germline V gene. Unmatched junction bases numbered 22, after V lost 2 bases and J lost 6 bases. DNA for the CDR3: TGCGCCAGCAGCCAACGCATACCGGGACAGGGTGGCAGAGTAAGAAATGGCTACACCTTC. Residues: CASSQRIPGQGGRVRNGYTF.